The 25 T cell receptor beta chains listed next were all sequenced from one sample in a study of cytomegalovirus exposure and HLA in healthy donors. PCR used 60 Vbeta primers and 13 Jbeta primers. The repertoire was sequenced with immunoSEQ multiplex PCR; TCRdb's copy has only in-frame clones and lacks some. This sample contains some 130,000 clones. Sequenced: PBMCs. Receptor source: a man in his late teens or twenties in good health and CMV-seronegative.

The chain links TRBV28 to TRBJ2-7; possibly TRBD2 for D (5 bases). This CDR3 is 11 amino acids long. V lost 6 bases, J lost 8 bases, and 11 bases lay in between. Germline assignment: CDR1 MDHEN and CDR2 SYDVKM. CDR3 protein: CASRHSDQQYF. The CDR3 DNA reads as TGTGCCAGCAGACATAGCGATCAGCAGTACTTC.

The chain uses TRBV5-1 and TRBJ2-5; possible D gene TRBD2, 6 bases. Trimming took 7 bases from V and 1 from J, leaving 14 bases between them. In germline, CDR1 is SGHRS, CDR2 YFSETQ. CDR3 size: 14 residues. CDR3 DNA sequence: TGCGCCAGCTCCGGCGGGGAAATCCAAGAGACCCAGTACTTC. Its protein product is CASSGGEIQETQYF. Using reference TRBV5-1 and TRBJ2-5 for the parts outside the CDR3, the full variable domain is KAGVTQTPRYLIKTRGQQVTLSCSPISGHRSVSWYQQTPGQGLQFLFEYFSETQRNKGNFPGRFSGRQFSNSRSEMNVSTLELGDSALYLCASSGGEIQETQYFGPGTRLLVL.

The J gene is TRBJ2-2, the V gene TRBV6-1; weak D call: TRBD1 (6 bases). The CDR3 sequence is 13 residues long. The ends were cut back, 6 bases at V and 4 bases at J, with 9 bases in the middle. In germline, CDR1 is MNHNS, CDR2 SASEGT. Here the CDR3 DNA reads TGTGCCAGCAGAACACAGGGCACCGGGGAGCTGTTTTTT. It is translated as CASRTQGTGELFF.

V is TRBV7-8 and J is TRBJ2-2, with 9 bases fitting TRBD1. J lost 0 bases, V lost 5 bases, and 4 bases had no gene match. Looked up from germline, CDR1 is SGHVS and CDR2 is FQNEAQ. This CDR3 has 16 amino acids. This chain's CDR3 is CASSPWTGANTGELFF. As DNA, the CDR3 is TGTGCCAGCAGCCCCTGGACAGGGGCGAACACCGGGGAGCTGTTTTTT.

V usage is TRBV5-4 and J usage is TRBJ2-5; 9 nucleotides match TRBD1. Germline CDR1 is SGHNT and CDR2 is YYREEE (reference sequence). This CDR3 contains 16 residues. V shed 4 bases, J shed 4 bases, and the junction held 11 bases outside the gene matches. The CDR3 DNA follows: TGTGCCAGCAGCCCCGAGAAAAAGACAGGGGGAGAGACCCAGTACTTC. It specifies CASSPEKKTGGETQYF.

CDR3 region: CASSQVAGSSYEQYF. CDR3 coding DNA: TGCGCCAGCAGCCAAGTAGCGGGGTCATCCTACGAGCAGTACTTC. V usage is TRBV4-3 and J usage is TRBJ2-7; TRBD2 matches at 8 bases. V shed 1 base and J 1 base; nucleotides not matched to a gene: 3. Germline CDR1 and CDR2: LGHNA and YSLEER. The CDR3 extends over 15 amino acids.

This sequence joins TRBV2 and TRBJ2-7, with D uncertain. V was clipped by 0 bases and J by 11 bases, with 11 bases between them. Germline CDR1 reads SNHLY; CDR2 reads FYNNEI. The CDR3 spans 12 residues. The CDR3 sequence is CASSEARPREYF. The CDR3 DNA is TGTGCCAGCAGTGAAGCGAGGCCTCGGGAGTACTTC.

The rearrangement uses TRBV28 and TRBJ1-5; 7 positions match TRBD1. Germline V gene data show CDR1 as MDHEN and CDR2 as SYDVKM. The ends lost 6 bases at V and 6 bases at J; junction bases unmatched: 5. CDR3 size: 13 residues. The CDR3: CASRDRSAQPQHF. The CDR3 DNA sequence: TGTGCCAGCAGGGACAGGTCGGCTCAGCCCCAGCATTTT.

This chain uses TRBV10-3 with TRBJ2-7; D gene ambiguous. V lost 5 bases, J lost 3 bases, and 8 bases lay in between. Germline values: CDR1 ENHRY, CDR2 SYGVKD. This CDR3 comprises 12 residues. CDR3 loop: CAISQLDYEQYF. CDR3 bases: TGTGCCATCAGTCAACTCGACTACGAGCAGTACTTC.

The gene calls are TRBV30 and TRBJ2-1; 10 nucleotides line up with TRBD1. Germline V gene sequence: CDR1 GTSNPN, CDR2 SVGIG (reference sequence). V was clipped by 5 bases and J by 10 bases; unmatched bases: 14. The CDR3 totals 15 residues. The CDR3 DNA reads TGTGCCTGGGGAGGATCCGGGACAGGGGCTCGGGAGCAGTTCTTC. Protein: CAWGGSGTGAREQFF.

The chain carries TRBV19 and TRBJ1-2; 9 nucleotides align to TRBD1. CDR1 and CDR2 from the germline V gene are LNHDA and SQIVND (reference sequence). This CDR3 is built from 14 residues. V shed 3 bases and J 7 bases; nucleotides not matched to a gene: 6. CDR3 protein: CASSITGGAGGYTF. CDR3 DNA: TGTGCCAGTAGTATTACAGGGGGCGCCGGTGGCTACACCTTC.

The chain carries TRBV7-3 and TRBJ2-7, with 7 bases lining up with TRBD1. In germline, CDR1 is SGHTA, CDR2 FQGTGA. Trimming cost V 3 bases and J 5 bases; bases outside gene matches: 13. The CDR3 sequence is 16 residues long. CDR3 region: CASSFYRGQGFHEQYF. The CDR3 coding sequence is TGTGCCAGCAGCTTTTACAGGGGTCAGGGTTTCCACGAGCAGTACTTC.

The gene calls are TRBV29-1 and TRBJ2-7; 8 nucleotides match TRBD2. Germline V gives CDR1 SQVTM, CDR2 ANQGSEA. The CDR3 totals 14 residues. With 6 bases clipped from V and 4 bases from J, the junction kept 11 bases outside the gene matches. The chain's CDR3 is CSVLGGGKRYEQYF. The DNA for the CDR3 is TGCAGCGTCCTCGGGGGGGGAAAGAGGTACGAGCAGTACTTC.

This chain's CDR3 is CASRDRANRDTQYF. The CDR3 DNA reads as TGTGCCAGTAGGGACAGGGCAAACAGAGATACGCAGTATTTT. The chain uses TRBV19 and TRBJ2-3, with 8 bases matching TRBD1. Losses at the gene ends were 6 bases for V and 5 bases for J; bases not matched to a gene: 7. The CDR3 has 14 amino acids. Per the germline V gene, CDR1 is LNHDA and CDR2 is SQIVND (reference sequence). The complete variable domain, with remaining parts taken from reference TRBV19 and TRBJ2-3, reads DGGITQSPKYLFRKEGQNVTLSCEQNLNHDAMYWYRQDPGQGLRLIYYSQIVNDFQKGDIAEGYSVSREKKESFPLTVTSAQKNPTAFYLCASRDRANRDTQYFGPGTRLTVL.

The chain couples TRBV11-2 to TRBJ2-1; TRBD2 might be the D (5 bases). CDR3 length: 13 residues. The germline CDR1 and CDR2 sequences are SGHAT and FQNNGV. V was trimmed by 1 base and J by 8 bases, leaving 9 bases between them. Here the CDR3 reads CASSLGRGYEQFF. In DNA form, the CDR3 reads TGTGCCAGCAGCTTAGGACGCGGGTATGAGCAGTTCTTC.

CDR3 bases: TGTGCCAGCAGTGAACTCCCGAGGGCTGAAGCTTTCTTT. Its protein is CASSELPRAEAFF. V is TRBV2 and J is TRBJ1-1; D remains ambiguous. The CDR3 sequence is 13 residues long. Trimming shortened V by 2 bases and J by 6 bases, and 10 bases separated the two germline ends. The V gene's germline CDR1 is SNHLY and CDR2 FYNNEI.

The chain links TRBV28 to TRBJ1-5; D may be TRBD1 (6 bases). Germline V gene sequence: CDR1 MDHEN, CDR2 SYDVKM. With 6 bases removed from V and 4 bases from J, the gap between germline ends came to 13 bases. The CDR3 contains 14 residues. For the CDR3, the DNA is TGTGCCAGCAGCATCGGACAGAAGAATCAGCCCCAGCATTTT. This translates into CASSIGQKNQPQHF.

The chain uses TRBV4-3 and TRBJ2-2; D not resolved. Germline-derived CDR1 and CDR2 are LGHNA and YSLEER. The CDR3 spans 15 residues. V was clipped by 1 base and J by 4 bases, with 10 bases between them. CDR3 residues: CASSQGGRTTGELFF. DNA of the CDR3: TGCGCCAGCAGCCAAGGTGGGCGTACCACCGGGGAGCTGTTTTTT.

In nucleotides, the CDR3 is TGCGCCAGCAGGATGTCGGGACAGGGTGCTTGGGAGCAGTACTTC. Encoded protein: CASRMSGQGAWEQYF. The chain employs TRBV5-1 and TRBJ2-7; 9 bases map to TRBD1. The CDR3 consists of 15 residues. V lost 5 bases and J lost 7; bases outside the gene matches: 13. Germline CDR1 SGHRS, CDR2 YFSETQ.

This CDR3 is CASSPLEGGYGYTF. The CDR3 DNA is TGCGCCAGCAGCCCCTTGGAGGGAGGCTATGGCTACACCTTC. The V call is TRBV5-1, the J call TRBJ1-2; D gene uncertain. CDR3 size: 14 residues. CDR1 is SGHRS, CDR2 YFSETQ, per germline. The germline V and J ends were trimmed by 4 bases and 4 bases, with 14 bases remaining between them.

This sequence joins TRBV28 and TRBJ1-5, with D possibly being TRBD1 (6 bases). The V gene's germline CDR1 is MDHEN and CDR2 SYDVKM. The V and J ends lost 5 bases and 4 bases respectively, with 12 bases between them. This CDR3 has 14 residues. As DNA, the CDR3 is TGTGCCAGCAGTGCCGACCAGGGGAATCAGCCCCAGCATTTT. Encoded protein: CASSADQGNQPQHF. Based on the CDR3 plus reference TRBV28 and TRBJ1-5, the full variable domain is DVKVTQSSRYLVKRTGEKVFLECVQDMDHENMFWYRQDPGLGLRLIYFSYDVKMKEKGDIPEGYSVSREKKERFSLILESASTNQTSMYLCASSADQGNQPQHFGDGTRLSIL.

The gene calls are TRBV2 and TRBJ1-2; D not certain. CDR1 is SNHLY, CDR2 FYNNEI, per germline. V was cut by 5 bases and J by 5 bases, with 12 bases left in between. The CDR3 is 13 amino acids. CDR3 sequence (DNA): TGTGCCAGCAGTCCACAGAGCGGATATGGCTACACCTTC. It is translated as CASSPQSGYGYTF.

The rearrangement uses TRBV7-3 and TRBJ2-5, with a possible D match to TRBD2 (6 bases). Germline CDR1 is SGHTA and CDR2 is FQGTGA. V shed 5 bases and J shed 2 bases, with 9 bases lying between them. This CDR3 has 13 amino acids. In DNA form, the CDR3 reads TGTGCCAGCAGCCCGGGAGTTCAAGAGACCCAGTACTTC. Its translation: CASSPGVQETQYF.

The V and J genes are TRBV4-3 and TRBJ2-4; 7 nucleotides align to TRBD1. Germline V gene data show CDR1 as LGHNA and CDR2 as YSLEER. The CDR3 spans 15 residues. J lost 1 base, V lost 0 bases, and 0 bases had no gene match. CDR3 in DNA: TGCGCCAGCAGCCAAGAACAGGGGGCCAAAAACATTCAGTACTTC. Translating it yields CASSQEQGAKNIQYF.

J is TRBJ2-5 and V is TRBV18; 9 bases align to TRBD2. Trimming took 0 bases from V and 5 from J; bases not matched to a gene: 4. The CDR3 contains 15 residues. CDR1 and CDR2 (germline): KGHSH, LQKENI. CDR3 in amino acids: CASSPPSGGGETQYF. The DNA for the CDR3 is TGTGCCAGCTCACCACCTAGCGGGGGCGGGGAGACCCAGTACTTC.